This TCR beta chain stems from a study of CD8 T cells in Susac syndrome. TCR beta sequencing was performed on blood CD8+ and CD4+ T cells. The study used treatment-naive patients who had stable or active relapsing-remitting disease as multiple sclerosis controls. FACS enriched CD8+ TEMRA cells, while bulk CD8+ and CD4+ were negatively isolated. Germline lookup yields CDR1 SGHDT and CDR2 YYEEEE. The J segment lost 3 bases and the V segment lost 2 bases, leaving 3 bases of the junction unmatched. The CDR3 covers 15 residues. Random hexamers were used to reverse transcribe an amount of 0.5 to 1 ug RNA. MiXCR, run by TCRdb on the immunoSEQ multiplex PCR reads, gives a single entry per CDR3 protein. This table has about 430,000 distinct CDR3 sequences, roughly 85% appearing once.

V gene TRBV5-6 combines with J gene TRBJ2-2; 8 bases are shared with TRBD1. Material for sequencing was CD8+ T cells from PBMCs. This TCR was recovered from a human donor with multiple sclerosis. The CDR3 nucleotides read TGTGCCAGCAGCTTTCGGGGACAGGACACCGGGGAGCTGTTTTTT. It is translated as CASSFRGQDTGELFF.